This entry concerns a single T cell receptor beta chain. A junction end diverges from the germline sequence, so it may reflect a read error. These data are taken from a study of blood T cell repertoires in COVID-19. The overall study: Acute and convalescent COVID-19 samples came from the United States, Italy and Spain. From T cells, B-cell-depleted T cells, or PBMCs came the material, which was cDNA or gDNA.

The authors' processing: Nucleated cell number was recorded as an estimate derived from reference gene primer amplification. The assay was immunoSEQ multiplex PCR, and TCRdb's table has in-frame clones only and misses some. V and J calls and clone size are those listed in that table; D and trimming were worked out from the DNA. The sample contains around 140,000 clones, over 80% of which appear only once. The CDR3 totals 14 residues. Looked up from germline, CDR1 is SGHTA and CDR2 is FQGNSA. Sequencing input: peripheral blood. V usage is TRBV7-2 and J usage is TRBJ1-6; TRBD1 matches at 7 bases. This TCR was sampled from a woman in her forties or fifties with acute or convalescent COVID-19. The CDR3 nucleotides are TGTGCCAGCAGCCCCGGGACAGATAAGTCACCCCTCCACTTT. Amino acid sequence: CASSPGTDKSPLHF.